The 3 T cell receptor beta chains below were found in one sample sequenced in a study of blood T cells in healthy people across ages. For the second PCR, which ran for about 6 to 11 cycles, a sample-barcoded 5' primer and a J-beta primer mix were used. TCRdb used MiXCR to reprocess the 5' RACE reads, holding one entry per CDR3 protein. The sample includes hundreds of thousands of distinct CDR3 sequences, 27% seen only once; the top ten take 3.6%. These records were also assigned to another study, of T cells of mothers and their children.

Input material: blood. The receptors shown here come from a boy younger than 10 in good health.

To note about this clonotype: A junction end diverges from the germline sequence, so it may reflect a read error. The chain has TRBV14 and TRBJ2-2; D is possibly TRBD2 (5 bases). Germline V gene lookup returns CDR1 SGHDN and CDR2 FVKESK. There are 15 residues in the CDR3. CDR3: CASSQARVSAGELLF. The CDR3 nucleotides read TGTGCCAGCAGCCAAGCTCGAGTTTCGGCCGGGGAGCTGCTTTTT.

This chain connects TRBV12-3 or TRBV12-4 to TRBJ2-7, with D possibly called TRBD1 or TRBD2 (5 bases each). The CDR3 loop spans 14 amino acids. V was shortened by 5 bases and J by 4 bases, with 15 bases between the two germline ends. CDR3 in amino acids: CASSPHGAGYEQYV. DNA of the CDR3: TGTGCCAGCAGTCCCCACGGGGCTGGATACGAGCAGTACGTC.

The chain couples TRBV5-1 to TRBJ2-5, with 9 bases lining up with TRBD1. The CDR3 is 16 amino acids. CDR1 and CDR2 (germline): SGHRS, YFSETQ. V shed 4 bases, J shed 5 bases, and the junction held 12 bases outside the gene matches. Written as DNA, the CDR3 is TGCGCCAGCAGCCTAGGGGATACAGGGGGCGTGGAGACCCAGTACTTC. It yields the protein CASSLGDTGGVETQYF.